These 10 T cell receptor beta chains came from one sample sequenced in a study of shared clonotypes between healthy human individuals. The data were produced by immunoSEQ multiplex PCR, yet TCRdb's version contains in-frame clones alone and is incomplete. The table has 550,000 to 750,000 clones, approximately 90% seen once. Positively selected for CCR7, the CD45RO-negative cells used as naive CD8 cells excluded terminally differentiated effector memory CD45RA+ cells. The sequenced sample consisted of naive CD8+ T cells sorted from blood. The receptors originated from a man between 25 and 39 years old in good health.

The chain combines TRBV27 with TRBJ2-7, with 12 bases aligning to TRBD2. Per the germline V gene, CDR1 is MNHEY and CDR2 is SMNVEV (reference sequence). This CDR3 is built from 16 residues. The junction had 10 bases not matched to a gene; V was cut back by 5 bases and J by 5 bases. CDR3 sequence reads: CASSTPSGRVKNEQYF. CDR3 nucleotides: TGTGCCAGCAGTACCCCTAGCGGGAGGGTGAAGAACGAGCAGTACTTC.

The rearrangement uses TRBV21-1 and TRBJ2-7; the D call in the table, TRBD1, was not verified against the DNA. TRBV21-1 is a pseudogene locus. The CDR3 sequence is 11 residues long. The CDR3 sequence is CASSKEGEQYF. In DNA, the CDR3 is TGTGCCAGCAGCAAAGAGGGGGAGCAGTACTTC.

This chain joins TRBV19 and TRBJ1-1; the match to TRBD1 covers 7 bases. Unmatched junction bases numbered 5, after V lost 4 bases and J lost 3 bases. Germline V gives CDR1 LNHDA, CDR2 SQIVND (reference sequence). The CDR3 totals 14 residues. The CDR3 region has the DNA TGTGCCAGTAGTACCTGGACAGGCCACACTGAAGCTTTCTTT. Protein sequence: CASSTWTGHTEAFF.

The V call is TRBV5-1, the J call TRBJ2-7, with 9 nucleotides matching TRBD1. This CDR3 region has 15 residues. J lost 0 bases, V lost 4 bases, and 5 bases had no gene match. The germline gives CDR1 SGHRS, CDR2 YFSETQ. Here the CDR3 DNA reads TGCGCCAGCAGCCCCGGGACAGGGAGCTCCTACGAGCAGTACTTC. The encoded protein is CASSPGTGSSYEQYF.

This clone was observed a single time. This chain links TRBV6-1 with TRBJ2-7; 8 nucleotides agree with TRBD1. The length of the CDR3 is 14 residues. V lost 3 bases, J lost 2 bases, and 3 bases stayed unmatched. Germline V CDR1 and CDR2: MNHNS, SASEGT. CDR3 bases: TGTGCCAGCAGTGATGAACAGGGGGCCTACGAGCAGTACTTC. Amino acids: CASSDEQGAYEQYF.

Comments on this clone: Other nucleotide sequences from this sample produce the same CDR3. The chain carries TRBV6-6 and TRBJ2-7; D is ambiguous. This CDR3 spans 10 amino acids. The V gene lost 8 bases and the J gene lost 4 bases, with 6 bases spanning the gap. CDR1 and CDR2 (germline): MNHNY, SVGAGI (reference sequence). This chain's CDR3 is CASGSYEQYF. CDR3 sequence (DNA): TGTGCCAGCGGTTCATACGAGCAGTACTTC.

To note about this clone: The sample has other DNA sequences that encode this CDR3 too. This sequence joins TRBV4-1 and TRBJ2-7, with 9 bases lining up with TRBD2. The CDR3 is 15 amino acids. The germline V gene encodes CDR1 MGHRA and CDR2 YSYEKL. Unmatched junction bases numbered 3, after V lost 0 bases and J lost 3 bases. The CDR3 loop reads CASSQDSGSRYEQYF. Written as DNA, the CDR3 is TGCGCCAGCAGCCAAGATAGCGGGAGTCGCTACGAGCAGTACTTC.

The V gene is TRBV7-9, the J gene TRBJ2-7; the D gene is possibly TRBD1 (5 bases). The CDR3 is 14 amino acids. V dropped 7 bases and J dropped 5 bases, with 18 bases sitting between them. Germline V lookup: CDR1 SEHNR, CDR2 FQNEAQ (reference sequence). The CDR3 protein is CASTQTVITNEQYF. The CDR3, as DNA: TGTGCCAGCACCCAGACAGTAATCACAAACGAGCAGTACTTC.

To note about this clone: A junction end diverges from the germline sequence, so it may reflect a read error. The J gene is TRBJ2-1, the V gene TRBV11-2, with a possible D match to TRBD2 (6 bases). This CDR3 comprises 15 residues. CDR1 SGHAT and CDR2 FQNNGV come from the germline V gene. The CDR3: CASSQDLSLAYEQFF. As DNA, the CDR3 is TGCGCCAGCAGCCAAGATCTTAGTCTAGCGTATGAGCAGTTCTTC.

V gene TRBV11-3 combines with J gene TRBJ2-7; D gene ambiguous. Trimming stripped 4 bases from V and 4 bases from J, with 20 bases between. The CDR3 runs 16 residues. Germline-derived CDR1 and CDR2 are SGHNT and YENEEA. CDR3 nucleotide sequence: TGTGCCAGCAGCTCCGCGACCTCCAAGGATCAATACGAGCAGTACTTC. It encodes CASSSATSKDQYEQYF.